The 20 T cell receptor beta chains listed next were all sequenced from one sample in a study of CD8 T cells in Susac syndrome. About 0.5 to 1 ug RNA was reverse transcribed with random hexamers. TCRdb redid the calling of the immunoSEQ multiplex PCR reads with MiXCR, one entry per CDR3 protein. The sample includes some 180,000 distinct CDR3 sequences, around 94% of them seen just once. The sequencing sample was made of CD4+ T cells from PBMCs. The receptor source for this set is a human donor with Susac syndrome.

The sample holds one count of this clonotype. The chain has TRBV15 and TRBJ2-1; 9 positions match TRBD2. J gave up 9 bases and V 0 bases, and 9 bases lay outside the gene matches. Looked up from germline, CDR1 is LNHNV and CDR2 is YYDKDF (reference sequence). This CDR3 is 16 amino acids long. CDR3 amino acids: CATSRDILAGQTEQFF. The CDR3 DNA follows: TGTGCCACCAGCAGAGATATACTAGCGGGTCAAACTGAGCAGTTCTTC. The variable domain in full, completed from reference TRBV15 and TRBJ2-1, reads DAMVIQNPRYQVTQFGKPVTLSCSQTLNHNVMYWYQQKSSQAPKLLFHYYDKDFNNEADTPDNFQSRRPNTSFCFLDIRSPGLGDTAMYLCATSRDILAGQTEQFFGPGTRLTVL.

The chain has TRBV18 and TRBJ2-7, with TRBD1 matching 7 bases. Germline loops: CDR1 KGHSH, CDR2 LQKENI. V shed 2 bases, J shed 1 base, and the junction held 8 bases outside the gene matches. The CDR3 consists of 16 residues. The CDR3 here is CASSPSGTAISYEQYF. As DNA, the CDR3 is TGTGCCAGCTCACCATCAGGGACAGCGATTTCCTACGAGCAGTACTTC.

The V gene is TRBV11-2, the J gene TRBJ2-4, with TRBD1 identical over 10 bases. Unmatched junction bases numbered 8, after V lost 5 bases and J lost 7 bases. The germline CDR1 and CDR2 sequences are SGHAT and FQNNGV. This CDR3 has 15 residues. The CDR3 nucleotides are TGTGCCAGCAGCCCTAGTGGGACAGGGGCGAACATTCAGTACTTC. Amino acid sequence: CASSPSGTGANIQYF.

CDR3 region: CASSLSGVETQYF. The CDR3 DNA is TGCGCCAGCAGCTTGTCGGGGGTTGAGACCCAGTACTTC. The V call is TRBV5-1, the J call TRBJ2-5; a possible D gene is TRBD2 (6 bases). This CDR3 is built from 13 residues. CDR1 SGHRS and CDR2 YFSETQ come from the germline V gene. Trimming took 1 base from V and 5 from J, leaving 9 bases between them.

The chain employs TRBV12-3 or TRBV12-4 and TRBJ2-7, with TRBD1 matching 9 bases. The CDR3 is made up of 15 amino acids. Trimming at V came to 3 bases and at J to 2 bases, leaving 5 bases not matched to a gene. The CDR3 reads CASSFPGQGTYEQYF. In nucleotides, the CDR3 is TGTGCCAGCAGTTTTCCGGGACAGGGCACCTACGAGCAGTACTTC.

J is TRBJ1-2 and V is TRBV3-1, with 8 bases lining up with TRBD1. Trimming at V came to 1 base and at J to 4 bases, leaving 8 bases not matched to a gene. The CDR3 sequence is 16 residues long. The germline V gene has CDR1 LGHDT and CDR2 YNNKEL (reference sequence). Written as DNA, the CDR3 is TGTGCCAGCAGCCAAGTCCTACAGGGGGGGTCCTATGGCTACACCTTC. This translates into CASSQVLQGGSYGYTF.

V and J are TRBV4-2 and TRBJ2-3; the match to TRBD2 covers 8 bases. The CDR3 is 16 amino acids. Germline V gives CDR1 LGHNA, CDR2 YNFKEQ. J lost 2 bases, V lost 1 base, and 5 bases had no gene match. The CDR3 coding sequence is TGTGCCAGCAGCCAAGTAGCGGGGACCCCCACAGATACGCAGTATTTT. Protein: CASSQVAGTPTDTQYF.

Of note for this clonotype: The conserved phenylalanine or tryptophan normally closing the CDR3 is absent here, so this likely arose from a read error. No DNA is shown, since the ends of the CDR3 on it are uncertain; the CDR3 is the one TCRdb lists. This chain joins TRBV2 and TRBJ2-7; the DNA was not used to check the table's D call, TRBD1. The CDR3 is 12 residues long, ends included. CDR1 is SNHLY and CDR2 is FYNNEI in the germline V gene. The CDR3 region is CASSEEGITFYL.

CDR3: CASSPGQGADEQYF. CDR3 coding DNA: TGTGCCAGCAGCCCGGGACAGGGGGCAGACGAGCAGTACTTC. The rearrangement joins TRBV12-3 or TRBV12-4 to TRBJ2-7; 12 bases match TRBD1. CDR3 length: 14 amino acids. After removal of 6 bases from V and 5 bases from J, the junction contained 5 bases not matched to a gene.

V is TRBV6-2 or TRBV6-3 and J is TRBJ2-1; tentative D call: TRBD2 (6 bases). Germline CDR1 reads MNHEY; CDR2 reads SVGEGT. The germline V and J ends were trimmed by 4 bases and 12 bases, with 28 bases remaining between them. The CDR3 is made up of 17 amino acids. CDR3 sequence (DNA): TGTGCCAGCAGTTCCCCCCAGACTAGTCTTGATTTGGGTTGGCAGTTCTTC. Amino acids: CASSSPQTSLDLGWQFF.

The CDR3 loop reads CATSANLGQPQHF. The CDR3 DNA follows: TGTGCCACCAGTGCAAATTTAGGGCAGCCCCAGCATTTT. V is TRBV24-1 and J is TRBJ1-5; the D is unclear. The germline CDR1 and CDR2 sequences are KGHDR and SFDVKD. V shed 5 bases and J shed 7 bases, with 11 bases lying between them. The CDR3 sequence is 13 residues long.

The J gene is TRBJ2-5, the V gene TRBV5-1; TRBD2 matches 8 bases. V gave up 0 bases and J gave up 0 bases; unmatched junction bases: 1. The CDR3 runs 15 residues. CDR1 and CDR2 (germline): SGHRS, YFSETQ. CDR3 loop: CASSLGGGYQETQYF. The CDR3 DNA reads TGCGCCAGCAGCTTGGGCGGGGGGTACCAAGAGACCCAGTACTTC. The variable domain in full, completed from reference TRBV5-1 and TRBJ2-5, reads KAGVTQTPRYLIKTRGQQVTLSCSPISGHRSVSWYQQTPGQGLQFLFEYFSETQRNKGNFPGRFSGRQFSNSRSEMNVSTLELGDSALYLCASSLGGGYQETQYFGPGTRLLVL.

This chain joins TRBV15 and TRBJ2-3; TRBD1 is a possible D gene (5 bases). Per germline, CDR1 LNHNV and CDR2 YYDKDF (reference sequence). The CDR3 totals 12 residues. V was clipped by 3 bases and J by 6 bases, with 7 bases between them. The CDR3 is CATSSNRDTQYF. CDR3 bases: TGTGCCACCAGCAGCAACAGGGATACGCAGTATTTT.

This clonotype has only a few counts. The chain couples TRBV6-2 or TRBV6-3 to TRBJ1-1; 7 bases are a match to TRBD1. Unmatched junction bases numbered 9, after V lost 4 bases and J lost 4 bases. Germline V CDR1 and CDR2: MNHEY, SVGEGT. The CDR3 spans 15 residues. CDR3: CASSSRQGGGTEAFF. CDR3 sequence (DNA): TGTGCCAGCAGTTCACGACAGGGCGGAGGCACTGAAGCTTTCTTT.

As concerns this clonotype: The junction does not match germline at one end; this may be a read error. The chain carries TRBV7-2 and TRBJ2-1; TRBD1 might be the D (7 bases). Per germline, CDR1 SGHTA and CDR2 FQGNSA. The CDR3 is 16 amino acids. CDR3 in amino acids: CASSLVPGGSYNEQFF. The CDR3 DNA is TGTGCCAGCAGTTTAGTCCCAGGGGGGTCCTACAATGAGCAGTTCTTC.

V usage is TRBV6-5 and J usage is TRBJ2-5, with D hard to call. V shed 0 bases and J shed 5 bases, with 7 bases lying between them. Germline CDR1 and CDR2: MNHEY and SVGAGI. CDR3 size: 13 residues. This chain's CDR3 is CASSYSLLETQYF. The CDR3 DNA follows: TGTGCCAGCAGTTACTCCCTTCTGGAGACCCAGTACTTC.

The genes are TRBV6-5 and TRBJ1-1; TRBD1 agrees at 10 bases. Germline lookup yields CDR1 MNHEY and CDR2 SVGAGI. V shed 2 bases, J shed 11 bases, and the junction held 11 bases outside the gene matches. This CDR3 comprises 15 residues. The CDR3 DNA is TGTGCCAGCAGTTACGGTTCGTCGGGACAGGGGACGGCTTTCTTT. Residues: CASSYGSSGQGTAFF.

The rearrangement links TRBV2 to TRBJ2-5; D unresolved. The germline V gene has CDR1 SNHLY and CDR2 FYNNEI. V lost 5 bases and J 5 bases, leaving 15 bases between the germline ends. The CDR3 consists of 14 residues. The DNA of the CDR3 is TGTGCCAGCAGTCCGACTGAACCGGTGGAGACCCAGTACTTC. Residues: CASSPTEPVETQYF. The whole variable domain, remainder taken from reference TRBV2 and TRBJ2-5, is EPEVTQTPSHQVTQMGQEVILRCVPISNHLYFYWYRQILGQKVEFLVSFYNNEISEKSEIFDDQFSVERPDGSNFTLKIRSTKLEDSAMYFCASSPTEPVETQYFGPGTRLLVL.

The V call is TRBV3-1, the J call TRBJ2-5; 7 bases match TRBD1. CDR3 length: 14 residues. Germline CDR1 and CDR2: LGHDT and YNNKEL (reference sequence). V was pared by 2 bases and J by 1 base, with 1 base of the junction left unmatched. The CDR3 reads CASSQNRGQETQYF. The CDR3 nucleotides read TGTGCCAGCAGCCAAAACAGGGGCCAAGAGACCCAGTACTTC.

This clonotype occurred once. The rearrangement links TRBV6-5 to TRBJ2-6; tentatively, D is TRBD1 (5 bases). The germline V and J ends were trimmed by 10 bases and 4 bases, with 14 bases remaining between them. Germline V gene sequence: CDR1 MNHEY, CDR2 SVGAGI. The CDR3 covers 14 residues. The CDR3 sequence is CATVRTSGANVLTF. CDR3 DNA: TGTGCCACCGTTAGGACATCGGGGGCCAACGTCCTGACTTTC.